Listed here are 14 T cell receptor beta chains from one sample, sequenced in a study of tumor and adjacent non-tumor tissue in lung cancer. The template was RNA from unsorted bulk tissue. Distant lung tissue was collected more than 3 cm away from the tumor edge. The library came from three nested PCR rounds adapted from ARM-PCR protocols. TCRdb called the multiplex PCR reads again in MiXCR, with one record for every CDR3 protein. The sample yields more than 35,000 distinct CDR3 sequences, 60% to 65% seen once. Sequenced material: distant non-tumor lung tissue. These receptors all come from a woman aged 40 to 55 with non-small cell lung cancer.

Concerning this clonotype itself: This could be a read error, since a much larger clone is one nucleotide away. The chain has TRBV28 and TRBJ2-4; the D gene is possibly TRBD1 (6 bases). CDR1 and CDR2 from the germline V gene are MDHEN and SYDVKM. This CDR3 is 17 amino acids long. The CDR3 DNA follows: TGTGCCGGCAGTTCACACAGGGTACGTGAAGGCAAAAACATTCAGTACTTC. Translation: CAGSSHRVREGKNIQYF.

Remarks on this clonotype: Its ends do not fully match the called genes, so a read error is possible. The rearrangement uses TRBV5-6 and TRBJ2-7; 12 positions match TRBD2. The CDR3 has 15 amino acids. Germline-derived CDR1 and CDR2 are SGHDT and YYEEEE. CDR3 bases: TGTGCCATCAGTTCTAGACTAGCGGGGGACTACGAGCAATACTTC. Translated: CAISSRLAGDYEQYF.

As for this clonotype: A much larger clone differs by one base, so this may be a read error. This chain uses TRBV30 with TRBJ2-2, with a tentative D call TRBD2 (6 bases). The germline V and J ends were trimmed by 1 base and 9 bases, with 15 bases remaining between them. The CDR3 has 14 residues. CDR1 and CDR2 (germline): GTSNPN, SVGIG (reference sequence). The CDR3 sequence: CAWSGGITSWELFF. In nucleotides, the CDR3 is TGTGCCTGGAGTGGCGGGATAACGTCCTGGGAGCTGTTTTTT.

As regards this clonotype: This may be a read error: a much more frequent sequence differs by one nucleotide. This chain connects TRBV29-1 to TRBJ2-1; D may be TRBD1 or TRBD2 (5 bases each). CDR1 and CDR2 from the germline V gene are SQVTM and ANQGSEA. Trimming took off 0 bases at V and 9 bases at J, with 9 bases between the two ends. The CDR3 covers 12 residues. Here the CDR3 reads CSVEEGVGEQFF. The CDR3 nucleotides are TGCAGCGTTGAAGAGGGGGTTGGTGAGCAGTTCTTC.

In regard to this clonotype: The junction differs from germline at one of its ends, possibly a read error. The CDR3 loop reads CASSYSSGFMSGEQHF. The CDR3 DNA reads TGTGCCAGCAGTTACTCGTCAGGCTTTATGAGTGGCGAGCAGCATTTC. The rearrangement uses TRBV6-2 or TRBV6-3 and TRBJ2-7; the D is unclear. Germline CDR1 reads MNHEY; CDR2 reads SVGEGT. The CDR3 has 16 amino acids.

As regards this clonotype: Germline and junction disagree at one end, which may indicate a read error. The chain has TRBV6-1 and TRBJ2-5; D not certain. The CDR3 spans 11 residues. From germline, CDR1 is MNHNS and CDR2 SASEGT. CDR3 in DNA: TGTGTCAGCAGTGTCGGAGAGACCCAGTATTTC. As protein: CVSSVGETQYF.

This clonotype was detected ten times or more. The chain links TRBV5-6 to TRBJ2-7; 7 bases agree with TRBD2. There are 16 residues in the CDR3. Trimming took 3 bases from V and 6 from J; bases not matched to a gene: 15. Per germline, CDR1 SGHDT and CDR2 YYEEEE. The CDR3 DNA reads as TGTGCCAGCAGCTCCCCGGCGGGAGTGGTTTTGCGCGAGCAGTACTTC. It yields the protein CASSSPAGVVLREQYF.

About this clonotype itself: A much larger clone sits a single nucleotide away, making a read error possible. Here the CDR3 reads CASSGSGTSPTRGELFF. CDR3 nucleotides: TGTGCCAGCAGCGGGTCCGGGACTAGCCCTACCAGGGGGGAGCTGTTTTTT. The genes are TRBV5-4 and TRBJ2-2; 9 positions agree with TRBD2. J lost 8 bases, V lost 4 bases, and 15 bases had no gene match. This CDR3 region has 17 residues. Germline CDR1 is SGHNT and CDR2 is YYREEE (reference sequence).

By sample fraction, this clonotype is medium-sized. The chain is built from TRBV11-2 and TRBJ2-5; D ambiguous. Germline CDR1 reads SGHAT; CDR2 reads FQNNGV. The CDR3 is 12 amino acids. Trimming left V 1 base short and J 5 bases short, with 5 bases between. This CDR3 is CASSLARETQYF. DNA of the CDR3: TGTGCCAGCAGCTTAGCACGGGAGACCCAGTACTTC.

This clonotype was detected only a few times. Its ends do not fully match the called genes, so a read error is possible. The J gene is TRBJ2-3, the V gene TRBV7-9, with TRBD2 matching 8 bases. Germline V CDR1 and CDR2: SEHNR, FQNEAQ (reference sequence). The CDR3 spans 16 residues. CDR3 amino acids: CVSSSPGGGKLDTQYF. CDR3 nucleotides: TGTGTCAGCAGCTCCCCTGGCGGGGGGAAGTTGGATACGCAGTATTTT.

This clonotype was detected once. This could be a read error, since a much larger clone is one nucleotide away. The genes are TRBV5-1 and TRBJ2-2, with a possible D match to TRBD1 (5 bases). Germline V gene sequence: CDR1 SGHRS, CDR2 YFSETQ. The CDR3 contains 15 residues. CDR3 nucleotide sequence: TGCGCCAGCTGCTTGGGGCAGGGAAGAACCGGGGAGCTGTTTTTT. This codes for CASCLGQGRTGELFF.

Turning to this clonotype: The germline gene is not matched at one end of the junction; a read error may be the cause. The rearrangement links TRBV12-3 or TRBV12-4 to TRBJ2-4, with D tentatively TRBD2 (6 bases). The CDR3 length is 16 residues. The CDR3 coding sequence is TGTGCTAGCAGACCCAGGGAGGTCGGAGCCAAAAACATTCAGTACTTC. This encodes CASRPREVGAKNIQYF.

As regards this clonotype: A much larger clone differs by one base, so this may be a read error. The CDR3 DNA is TGCAGTGCTACCGATTACGGTCAAGCGCGGGAGCAGTTCTTC. It translates to CSATDYGQAREQFF. The chain carries TRBV20-1 and TRBJ2-1; D is undetermined. Germline CDR1 and CDR2: DFQATT and SNEGSKA (reference sequence). Trimming stripped 4 bases from V and 10 bases from J, with 20 bases between. The CDR3 has 14 residues.

On this clonotype itself: An end of the junction differs from the germline gene, which may be a read error. V usage is TRBV7-8 and J usage is TRBJ2-5, with 12 bases identical to TRBD2. This CDR3 has 18 amino acids. Germline V CDR1 and CDR2: SGHVS, FQNEAQ. CDR3 nucleotide sequence: TGTGCCCGCAGCTTAACCGGGACTAGCGGGCCCGAACAAGAGACCCAGTACTTC. As protein: CARSLTGTSGPEQETQYF.